This TCR beta chain was identified in a study of PD-1 blockade in classical Hodgkin lymphoma. Study in general: Intravenous nivolumab at 3 mg/kg was given to patients every 2 weeks. Overall study results and limits: Baseline TCR diversity was reportedly lower in newly diagnosed patients than healthy donors. Possibly reflecting disease activity or prior therapy, repertoire differences have causes that remain undefined.

Profiling relied on immunoSEQ multiplex PCR, and the TCRdb table lists in-frame clones only, not all of them. The sample has around 10,000 clones, about 80% seen once. Every patient had relapsed following autologous stem cell transplantation, and cohorts differed in brentuximab vedotin exposure. V lost 5 bases to trimming and J lost 4 bases, with 9 bases between them. Germline loops: CDR1 KGHSH, CDR2 LQKENI. The CDR3 extends over 13 amino acids. Concerning this clone: Antigen specificity is unknown.

The clonotype comes from a human donor with classical Hodgkin lymphoma. The sample in question was peripheral blood mononuclear cells (PBMCs), obtained at baseline. V usage is TRBV18 and J usage is TRBJ1-5; D unresolved. The CDR3 DNA reads as TGTGCCAGCTCATCTGGCAGGAATCAGCCCCAGCATTTT. It codes for CASSSGRNQPQHF.